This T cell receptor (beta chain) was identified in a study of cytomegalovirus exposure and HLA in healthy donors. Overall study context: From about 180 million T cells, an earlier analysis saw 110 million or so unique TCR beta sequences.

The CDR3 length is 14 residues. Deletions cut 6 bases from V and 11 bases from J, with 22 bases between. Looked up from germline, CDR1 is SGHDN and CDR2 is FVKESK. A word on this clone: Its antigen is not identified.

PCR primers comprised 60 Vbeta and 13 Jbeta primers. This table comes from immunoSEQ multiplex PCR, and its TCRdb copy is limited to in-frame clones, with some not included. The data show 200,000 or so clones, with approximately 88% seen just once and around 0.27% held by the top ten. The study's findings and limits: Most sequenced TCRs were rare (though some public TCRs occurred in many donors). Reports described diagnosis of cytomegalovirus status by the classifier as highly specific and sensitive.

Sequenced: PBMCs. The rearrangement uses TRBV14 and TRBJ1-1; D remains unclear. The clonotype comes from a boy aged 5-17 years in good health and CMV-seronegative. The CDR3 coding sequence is TGTGCCAGCAGTAGACGGAGATTTCCTAGGTGGGCTTTCTTT. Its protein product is CASSRRRFPRWAFF.